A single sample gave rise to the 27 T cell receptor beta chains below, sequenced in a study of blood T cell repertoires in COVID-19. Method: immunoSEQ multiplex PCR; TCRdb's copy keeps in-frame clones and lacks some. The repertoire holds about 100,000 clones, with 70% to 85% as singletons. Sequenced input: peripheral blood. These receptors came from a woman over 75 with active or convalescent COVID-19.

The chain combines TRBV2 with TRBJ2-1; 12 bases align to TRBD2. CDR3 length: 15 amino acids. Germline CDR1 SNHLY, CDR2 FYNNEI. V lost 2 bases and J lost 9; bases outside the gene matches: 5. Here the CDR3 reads CASSETSGGLGEQFF. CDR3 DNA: TGTGCCAGCAGTGAAACTAGCGGGGGGTTAGGTGAGCAGTTCTTC.

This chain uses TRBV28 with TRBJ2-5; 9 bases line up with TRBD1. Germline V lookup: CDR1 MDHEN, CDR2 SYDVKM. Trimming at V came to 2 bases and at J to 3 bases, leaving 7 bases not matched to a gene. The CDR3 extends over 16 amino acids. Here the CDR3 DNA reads TGTGCCAGCAGTTTACTGGGACAGGGCAGCGAAGAGACCCAGTACTTC. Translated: CASSLLGQGSEETQYF.

The CDR3 loop reads CASSPPAGKNTEAFF. Written as DNA, the CDR3 is TGTGCCAGCTCACCACCTGCGGGGAAGAACACTGAAGCTTTCTTT. The genes are TRBV18 and TRBJ1-1; D is unclear. The length of the CDR3 is 15 residues. Trimming took off 0 bases at V and 1 base at J, with 9 bases between the two ends. Per germline, CDR1 KGHSH and CDR2 LQKENI.

The CDR3 sequence is CASSTGTGNSYEQYF. The CDR3 region has the DNA TGCGCCAGCAGCACAGGGACAGGGAACTCCTACGAGCAGTACTTC. V and J are TRBV5-1 and TRBJ2-7; TRBD1 matches 9 bases. V lost 4 bases and J lost 0; bases outside the gene matches: 5. The CDR3 is 15 amino acids. CDR1 SGHRS and CDR2 YFSETQ come from the germline V gene. The full variable domain, its missing parts supplied by reference TRBV5-1 and TRBJ2-7, is KAGVTQTPRYLIKTRGQQVTLSCSPISGHRSVSWYQQTPGQGLQFLFEYFSETQRNKGNFPGRFSGRQFSNSRSEMNVSTLELGDSALYLCASSTGTGNSYEQYFGPGTRLTVT.

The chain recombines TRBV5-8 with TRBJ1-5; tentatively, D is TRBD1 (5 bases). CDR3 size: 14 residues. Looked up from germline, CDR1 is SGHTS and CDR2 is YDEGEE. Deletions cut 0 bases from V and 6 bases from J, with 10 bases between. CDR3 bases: TGTGCCAGCAGCTTGGCAGGGAACGGTCAGCCCCAGCATTTT. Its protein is CASSLAGNGQPQHF.

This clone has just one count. CDR3 region: CATRNIQGGTYQPQHF. CDR3 sequence (DNA): TGTGCCACCAGAAATATACAGGGGGGGACTTATCAGCCCCAGCATTTT. V gene TRBV15 combines with J gene TRBJ1-5, with 8 bases fitting TRBD1. The V and J ends lost 6 bases and 5 bases, in that order; junction bases with no gene match: 12. CDR3 length: 16 residues. Per the germline V gene, CDR1 is LNHNV and CDR2 is YYDKDF (reference sequence). The whole variable domain, filled in from reference TRBV15 and TRBJ1-5, reads DAMVIQNPRYQVTQFGKPVTLSCSQTLNHNVMYWYQQKSSQAPKLLFHYYDKDFNNEADTPDNFQSRRPNTSFCFLDIRSPGLGDTAMYLCATRNIQGGTYQPQHFGDGTRLSIL.

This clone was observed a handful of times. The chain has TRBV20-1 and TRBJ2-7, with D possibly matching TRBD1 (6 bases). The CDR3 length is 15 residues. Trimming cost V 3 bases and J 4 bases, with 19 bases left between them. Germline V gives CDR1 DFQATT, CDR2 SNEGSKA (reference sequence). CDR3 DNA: TGCAGTGCTAGTCCTGTCGACACAGGGTATTACGAGCAGTACTTC. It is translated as CSASPVDTGYYEQYF.

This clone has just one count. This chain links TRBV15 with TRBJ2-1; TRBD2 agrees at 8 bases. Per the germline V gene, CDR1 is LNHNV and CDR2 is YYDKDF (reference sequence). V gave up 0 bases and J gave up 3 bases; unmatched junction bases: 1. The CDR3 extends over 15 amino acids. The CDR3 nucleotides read TGTGCCACCAGCAGAGAGGCGGGGGGCTACAATGAGCAGTTCTTC. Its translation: CATSREAGGYNEQFF.

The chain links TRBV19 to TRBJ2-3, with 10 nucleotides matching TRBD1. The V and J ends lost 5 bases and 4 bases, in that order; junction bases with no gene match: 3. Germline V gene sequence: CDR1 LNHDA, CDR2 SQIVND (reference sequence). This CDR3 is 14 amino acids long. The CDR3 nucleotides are TGTGCCAGTAGTCAGACAGGGGGCGCAGATACGCAGTATTTT. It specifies CASSQTGGADTQYF.

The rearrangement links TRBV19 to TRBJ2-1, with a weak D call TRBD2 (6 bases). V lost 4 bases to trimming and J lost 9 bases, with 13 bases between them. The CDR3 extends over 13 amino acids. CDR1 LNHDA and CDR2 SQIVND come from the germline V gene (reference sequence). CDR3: CASSTYEEGEQFF. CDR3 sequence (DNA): TGTGCCAGTAGTACGTACGAGGAGGGTGAGCAGTTCTTC.

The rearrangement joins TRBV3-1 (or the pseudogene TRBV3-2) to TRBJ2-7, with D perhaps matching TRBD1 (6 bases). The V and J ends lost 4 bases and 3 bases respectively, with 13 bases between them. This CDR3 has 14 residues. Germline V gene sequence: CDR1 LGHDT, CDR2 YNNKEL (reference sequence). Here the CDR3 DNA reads TGTGCCAGCAGCCTCGGGACACAACACTACGAGCAGTACTTC. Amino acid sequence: CASSLGTQHYEQYF.

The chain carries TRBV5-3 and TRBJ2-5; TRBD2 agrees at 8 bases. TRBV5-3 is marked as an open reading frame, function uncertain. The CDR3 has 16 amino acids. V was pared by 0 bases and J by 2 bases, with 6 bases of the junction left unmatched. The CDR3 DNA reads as TGTGCCAGAAGCTTGGCCAACGGACTAGCTCAAGAGACCCAGTACTTC. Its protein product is CARSLANGLAQETQYF.

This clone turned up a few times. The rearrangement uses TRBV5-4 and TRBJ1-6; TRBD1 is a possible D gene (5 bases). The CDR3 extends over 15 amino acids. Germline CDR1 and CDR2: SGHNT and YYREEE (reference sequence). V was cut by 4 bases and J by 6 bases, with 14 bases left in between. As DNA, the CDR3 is TGTGCCAGCAGCACCCGGGCAGGGTTTAATTCACCCCTCCACTTT. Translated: CASSTRAGFNSPLHF.

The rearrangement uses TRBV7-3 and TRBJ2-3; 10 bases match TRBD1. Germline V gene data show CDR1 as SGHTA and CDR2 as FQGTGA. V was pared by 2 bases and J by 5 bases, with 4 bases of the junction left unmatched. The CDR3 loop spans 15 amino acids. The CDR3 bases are TGTGCCAGCAGCTTAGGAGACAGGGGGCAAGATACGCAGTATTTT. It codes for CASSLGDRGQDTQYF.

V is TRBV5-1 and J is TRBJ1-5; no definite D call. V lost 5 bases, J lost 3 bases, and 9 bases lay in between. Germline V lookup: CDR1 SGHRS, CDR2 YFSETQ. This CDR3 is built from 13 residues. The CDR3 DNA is TGCGCCAGCAGTATAACACCCAATCAGCCCCAGCATTTT. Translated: CASSITPNQPQHF.

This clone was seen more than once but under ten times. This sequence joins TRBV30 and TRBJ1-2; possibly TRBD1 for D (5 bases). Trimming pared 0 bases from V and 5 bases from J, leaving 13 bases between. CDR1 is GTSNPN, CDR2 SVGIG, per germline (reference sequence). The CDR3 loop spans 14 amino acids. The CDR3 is CAWSVQAFQYGYTF. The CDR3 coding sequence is TGTGCCTGGAGTGTACAGGCTTTCCAGTATGGCTACACCTTC.

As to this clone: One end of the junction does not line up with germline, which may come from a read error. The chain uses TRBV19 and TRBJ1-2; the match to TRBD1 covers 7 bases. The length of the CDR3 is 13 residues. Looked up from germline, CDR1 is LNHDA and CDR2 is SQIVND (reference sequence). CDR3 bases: TGTGCCAGTAGTCTAGACAGGGCCTATGGCTACACCTTC. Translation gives CASSLDRAYGYTF.

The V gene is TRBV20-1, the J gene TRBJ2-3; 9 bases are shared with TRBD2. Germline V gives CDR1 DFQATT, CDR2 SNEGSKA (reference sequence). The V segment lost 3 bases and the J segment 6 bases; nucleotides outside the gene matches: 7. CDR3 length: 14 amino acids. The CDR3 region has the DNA TGCAGTGCTAGTCCGGGACTAGCTGCGGATACGCAGTATTTT. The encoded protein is CSASPGLAADTQYF.

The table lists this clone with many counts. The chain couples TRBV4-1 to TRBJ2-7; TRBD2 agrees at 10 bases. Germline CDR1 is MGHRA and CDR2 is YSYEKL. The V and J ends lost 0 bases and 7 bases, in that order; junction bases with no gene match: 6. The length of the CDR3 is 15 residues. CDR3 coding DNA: TGCGCCAGCAGCCAAGAAGCGACTAGCGGGTGGGAGCAGTACTTC. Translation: CASSQEATSGWEQYF.

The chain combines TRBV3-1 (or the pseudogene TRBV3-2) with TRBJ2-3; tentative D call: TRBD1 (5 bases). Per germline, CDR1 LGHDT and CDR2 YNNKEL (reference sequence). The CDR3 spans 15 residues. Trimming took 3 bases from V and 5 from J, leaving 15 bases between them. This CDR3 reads CASSHRQTIGDTQYF. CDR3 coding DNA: TGTGCCAGCAGCCATCGACAGACCATAGGAGATACGCAGTATTTT.

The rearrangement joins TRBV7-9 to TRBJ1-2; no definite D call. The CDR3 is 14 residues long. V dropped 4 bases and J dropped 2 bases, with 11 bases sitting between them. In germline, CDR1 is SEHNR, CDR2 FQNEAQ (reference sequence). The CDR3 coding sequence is TGTGCCAGCAGCTCGAGAATGTCGAACTATGGCTACACCTTC. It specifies CASSSRMSNYGYTF.

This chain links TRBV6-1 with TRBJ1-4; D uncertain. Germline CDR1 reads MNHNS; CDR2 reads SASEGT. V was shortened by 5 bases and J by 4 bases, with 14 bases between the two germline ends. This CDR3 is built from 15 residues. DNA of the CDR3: TGTGCCAGCAGTCACGCATGGGCAATTAATGAAAAACTGTTTTTT. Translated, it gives CASSHAWAINEKLFF.

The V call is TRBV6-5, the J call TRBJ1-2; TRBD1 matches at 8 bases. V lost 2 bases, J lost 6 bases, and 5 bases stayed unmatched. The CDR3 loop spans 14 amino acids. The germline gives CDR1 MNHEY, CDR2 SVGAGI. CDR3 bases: TGTGCCAGCAGTTACCGGGGGACAGGCCATGGCTACACCTTC. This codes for CASSYRGTGHGYTF.

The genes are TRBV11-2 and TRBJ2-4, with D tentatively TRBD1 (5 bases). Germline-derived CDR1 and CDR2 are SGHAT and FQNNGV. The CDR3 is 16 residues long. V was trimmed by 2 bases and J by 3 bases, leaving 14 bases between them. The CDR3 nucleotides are TGTGCCAGCAGCTTAACAGGACATATAGGCAAAAACATTCAGTACTTC. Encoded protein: CASSLTGHIGKNIQYF.

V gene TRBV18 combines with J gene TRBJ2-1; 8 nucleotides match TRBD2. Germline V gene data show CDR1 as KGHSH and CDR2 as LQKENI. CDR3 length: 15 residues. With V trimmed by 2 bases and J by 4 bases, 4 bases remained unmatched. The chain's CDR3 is CASSPAQREYNEQFF. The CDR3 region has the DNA TGTGCCAGCTCACCAGCCCAGCGGGAGTACAATGAGCAGTTCTTC.

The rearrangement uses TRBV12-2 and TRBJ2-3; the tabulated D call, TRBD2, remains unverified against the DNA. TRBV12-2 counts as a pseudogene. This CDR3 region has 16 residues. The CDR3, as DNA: TGTGCAAGTCGCTTAGTCCTCGGGGGACCTCCGGGTACGCAGTATTTT. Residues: CASRLVLGGPPGTQYF.

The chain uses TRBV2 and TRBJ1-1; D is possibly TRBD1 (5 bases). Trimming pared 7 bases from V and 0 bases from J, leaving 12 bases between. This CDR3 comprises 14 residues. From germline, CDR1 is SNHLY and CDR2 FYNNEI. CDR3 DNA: TGTGCCAGCAAGGTTTCAGGGCTGAACACTGAAGCTTTCTTT. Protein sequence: CASKVSGLNTEAFF.